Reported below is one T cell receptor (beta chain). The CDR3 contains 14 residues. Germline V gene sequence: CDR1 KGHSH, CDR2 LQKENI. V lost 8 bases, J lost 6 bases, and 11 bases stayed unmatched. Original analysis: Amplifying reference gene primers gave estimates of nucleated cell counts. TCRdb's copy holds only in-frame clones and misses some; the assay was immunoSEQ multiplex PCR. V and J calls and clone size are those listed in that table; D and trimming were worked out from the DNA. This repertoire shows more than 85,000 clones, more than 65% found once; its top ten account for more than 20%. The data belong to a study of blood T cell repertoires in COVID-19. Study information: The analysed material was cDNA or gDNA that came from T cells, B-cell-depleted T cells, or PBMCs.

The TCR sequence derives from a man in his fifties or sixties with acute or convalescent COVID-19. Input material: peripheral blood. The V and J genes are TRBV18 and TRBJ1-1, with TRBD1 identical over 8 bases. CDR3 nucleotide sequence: TGTGCCAGCACCCCTCGGCAGGGGGCTGCTGAAGCTTTCTTT. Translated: CASTPRQGAAEAFF.